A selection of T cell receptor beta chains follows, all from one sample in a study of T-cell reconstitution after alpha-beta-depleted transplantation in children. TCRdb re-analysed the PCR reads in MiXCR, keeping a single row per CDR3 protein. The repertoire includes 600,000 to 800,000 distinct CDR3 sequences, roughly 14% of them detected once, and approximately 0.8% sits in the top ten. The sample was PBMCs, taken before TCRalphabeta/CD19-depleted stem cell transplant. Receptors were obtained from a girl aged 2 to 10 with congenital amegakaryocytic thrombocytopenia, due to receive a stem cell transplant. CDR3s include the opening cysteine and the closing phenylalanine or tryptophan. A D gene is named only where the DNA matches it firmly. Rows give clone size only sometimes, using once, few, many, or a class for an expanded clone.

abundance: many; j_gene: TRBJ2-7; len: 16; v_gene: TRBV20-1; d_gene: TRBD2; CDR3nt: TGCAGTGCTAAATCATCCAGCGGGAAGGTCTCCTACGAGCAGTACTTC; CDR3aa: CSAKSSSGKVSYEQYF
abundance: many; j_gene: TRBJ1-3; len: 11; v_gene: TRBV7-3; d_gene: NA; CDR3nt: TGTGCCAGCGGTCGAGGGGACACCATATATTTT; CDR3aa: CASGRGDTIYF
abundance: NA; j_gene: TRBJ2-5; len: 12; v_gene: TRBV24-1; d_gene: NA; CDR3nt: TGTGCCACCAGTGACGCTGGAGAGACCCAGTACTTC; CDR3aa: CATSDAGETQYF
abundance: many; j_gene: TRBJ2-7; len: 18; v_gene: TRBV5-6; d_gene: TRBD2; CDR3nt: TGTGCCAGCAGCTTGTTCCTAGCGGGAGGAATGAGCTCCTACGAGCAGTACTTC; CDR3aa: CASSLFLAGGMSSYEQYF
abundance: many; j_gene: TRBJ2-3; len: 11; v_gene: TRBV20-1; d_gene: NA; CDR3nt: TGCAGTGCTAGAGGAATAAATACGCAGTATTTT; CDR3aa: CSARGINTQYF
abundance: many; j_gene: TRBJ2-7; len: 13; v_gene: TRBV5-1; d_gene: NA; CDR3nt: TGCGCCAGCAGCTTGGCGTCGTACTACGAGCAGTACTTC; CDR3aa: CASSLASYYEQYF
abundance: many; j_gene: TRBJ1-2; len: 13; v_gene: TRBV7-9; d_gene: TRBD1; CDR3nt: TGTGCCAGCAGTCAAGACAGGGTCTATGGCTACACCTTC; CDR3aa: CASSQDRVYGYTF
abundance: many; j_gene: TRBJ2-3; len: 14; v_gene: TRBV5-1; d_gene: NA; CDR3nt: TGCGCCAGCAGCTTGGGTGATTACACAGATACGCAGTATTTT; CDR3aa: CASSLGDYTDTQYF
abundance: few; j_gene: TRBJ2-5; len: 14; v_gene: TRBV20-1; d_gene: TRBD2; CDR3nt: TGCAGTCAAACCCTAACTAGCGGAAGAGAGACCCAGTACTTC; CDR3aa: CSQTLTSGRETQYF
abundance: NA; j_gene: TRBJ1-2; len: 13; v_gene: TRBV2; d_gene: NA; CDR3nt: TGTGCCAGCACCTTAAGAAGGCGAGGGCGCTACACCTTC; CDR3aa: CASTLRRRGRYTF
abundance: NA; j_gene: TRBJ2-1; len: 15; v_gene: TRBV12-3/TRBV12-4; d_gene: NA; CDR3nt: TGTGCCAGCAGTTTTATAGCCCAACTTCTCAATGAGCAGTTCTTC; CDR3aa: CASSFIAQLLNEQFF
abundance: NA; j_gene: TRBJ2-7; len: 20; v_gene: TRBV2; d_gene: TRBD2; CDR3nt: TGTGCCAGCAGTGACCTCGGACGACGACTAGCAGGTGAAAACCCCTACGAGCAGTACTTC; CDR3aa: CASSDLGRRLAGENPYEQYF
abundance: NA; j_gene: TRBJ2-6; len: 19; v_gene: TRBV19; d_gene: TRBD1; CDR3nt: TGTGCCAGCATAAGCACCTTGGGGACAGGGTGGCCTGGGGCCAACGTCCTGACTTTC; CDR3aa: CASISTLGTGWPGANVLTF
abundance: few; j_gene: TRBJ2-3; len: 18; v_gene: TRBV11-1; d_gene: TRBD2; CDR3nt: TGTGCCAGCAGCCTGCTTAAACTAGCGGGATGGATGGAAGATACGCAGTATTTT; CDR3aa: CASSLLKLAGWMEDTQYF
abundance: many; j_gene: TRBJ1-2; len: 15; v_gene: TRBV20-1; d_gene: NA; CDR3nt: TGCAGTGCTAGAGAGATGGAGGACAGTAACTATGGCTACACCTTC; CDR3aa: CSAREMEDSNYGYTF
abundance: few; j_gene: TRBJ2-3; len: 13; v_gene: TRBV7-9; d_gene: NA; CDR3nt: TGTGCCAGCAGTCCAACAGTCACAGATACGCAGTATTTT; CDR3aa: CASSPTVTDTQYF
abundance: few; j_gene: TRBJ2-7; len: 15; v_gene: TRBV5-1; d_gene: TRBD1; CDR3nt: TGCGCCAGCAGCTCCTCCGGGACAGGGCGCTACGAGCAGTACTTC; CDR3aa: CASSSSGTGRYEQYF
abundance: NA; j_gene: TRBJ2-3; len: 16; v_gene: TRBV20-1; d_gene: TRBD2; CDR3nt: TGCAGTGCTAGAGATCCGTTGCGGGAGTACACAGATACGCAGTATTTT; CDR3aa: CSARDPLREYTDTQYF
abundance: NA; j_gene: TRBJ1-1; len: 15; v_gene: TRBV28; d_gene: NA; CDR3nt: TGTGCCAGCAGTTTAGGGGCCAATACTTTCACTGAAGCTTTCTTT; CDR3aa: CASSLGANTFTEAFF
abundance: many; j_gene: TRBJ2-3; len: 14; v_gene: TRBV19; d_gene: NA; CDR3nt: TGTGCCAGTAGTAGGGGCGACGGCACAGATACGCAGTATTTT; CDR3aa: CASSRGDGTDTQYF
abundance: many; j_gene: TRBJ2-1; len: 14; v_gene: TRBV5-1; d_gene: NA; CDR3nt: TGCGCCAGCACTCCCGACTCAGTCAACAATGAGCAGTTCTTC; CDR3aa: CASTPDSVNNEQFF
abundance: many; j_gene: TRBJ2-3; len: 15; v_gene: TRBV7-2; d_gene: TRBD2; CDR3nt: TGTGCCAGCAGCCGCAATAGCGGGGGTACAGATACGCAGTATTTT; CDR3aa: CASSRNSGGTDTQYF
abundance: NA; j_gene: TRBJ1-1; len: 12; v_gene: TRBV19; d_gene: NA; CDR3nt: TGTGCCAGTAGTATTAGGAGCGCTGAAGCTTTCTTT; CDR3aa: CASSIRSAEAFF
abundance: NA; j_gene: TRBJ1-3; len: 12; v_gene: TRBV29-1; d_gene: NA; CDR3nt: TGCAGCGTTGAAATTTCTGGAAACACCATATATTTT; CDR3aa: CSVEISGNTIYF
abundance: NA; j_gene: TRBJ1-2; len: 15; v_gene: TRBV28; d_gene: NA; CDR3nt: TGTGCCAGCAGTTTAAATTTTGCGGGGTACTATGGCTACACCTTC; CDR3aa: CASSLNFAGYYGYTF
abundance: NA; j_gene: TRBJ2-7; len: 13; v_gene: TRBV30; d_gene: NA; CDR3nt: TGTGCCTGGAGTGTAGGAACAGGATCCGAGCAGTACTTC; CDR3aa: CAWSVGTGSEQYF
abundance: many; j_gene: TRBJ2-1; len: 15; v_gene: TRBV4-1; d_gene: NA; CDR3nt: TGCGCCAGCAGCCCCGGGACAAGAGAAGACAATGAGCAGTTCTTC; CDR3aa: CASSPGTREDNEQFF
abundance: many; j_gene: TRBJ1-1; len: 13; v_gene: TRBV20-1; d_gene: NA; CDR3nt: TGCAGTGCTTCCGAGCTGGGGGCAGCTGAAGCTTTCTTT; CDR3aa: CSASELGAAEAFF
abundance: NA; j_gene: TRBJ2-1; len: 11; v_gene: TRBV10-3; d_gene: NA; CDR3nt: TGTGCCACTCTAGTTTCCAATGAGCAGTTCTTC; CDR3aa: CATLVSNEQFF
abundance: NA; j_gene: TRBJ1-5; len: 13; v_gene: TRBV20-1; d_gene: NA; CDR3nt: TGCAGTGCTAGGGGGGCAGATAATCAGCCCCAGCATTTT; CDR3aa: CSARGADNQPQHF
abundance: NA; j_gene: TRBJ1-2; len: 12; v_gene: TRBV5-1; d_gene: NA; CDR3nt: TGCGCCAGCAGCTTGGAACAATATGGCTACACCTTC; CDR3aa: CASSLEQYGYTF
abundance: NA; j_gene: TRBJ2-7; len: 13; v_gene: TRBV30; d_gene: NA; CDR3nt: TGTGCCTGGAGAATCCCGGGGGCCTACGAGCAGTACTTC; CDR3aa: CAWRIPGAYEQYF
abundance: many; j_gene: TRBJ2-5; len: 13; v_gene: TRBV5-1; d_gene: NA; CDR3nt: TGCGCCAGCAGCTTGCAGGGCCAAGAGACCCAGTACTTC; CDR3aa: CASSLQGQETQYF
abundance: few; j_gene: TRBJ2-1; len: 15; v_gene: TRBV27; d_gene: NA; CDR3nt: TGTGCCAGCAGTTTAACCCGCGGGGTCTACAATGAGCAGTTCTTC; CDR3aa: CASSLTRGVYNEQFF
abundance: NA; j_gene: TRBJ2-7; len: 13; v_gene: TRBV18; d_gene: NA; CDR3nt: TGTGCCAGCTCAACTGGTAATAGCCTGTTGCAGTACTTC; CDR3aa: CASSTGNSLLQYF
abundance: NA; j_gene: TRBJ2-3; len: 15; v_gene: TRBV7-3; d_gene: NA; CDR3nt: TGTGCCAGCAGCTCCAGCGCACTCCGGACCGATACGCAGTATTTT; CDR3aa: CASSSSALRTDTQYF
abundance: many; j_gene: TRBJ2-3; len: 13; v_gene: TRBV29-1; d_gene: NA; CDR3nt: TGCAGCGTTACTGGCGGGAGCACAGATACGCAGTATTTT; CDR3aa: CSVTGGSTDTQYF
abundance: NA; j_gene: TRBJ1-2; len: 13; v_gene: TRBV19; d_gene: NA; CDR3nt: TGTGCCAGTAGTATAGAAGTCCTCTATGGCTACACCTTC; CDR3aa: CASSIEVLYGYTF
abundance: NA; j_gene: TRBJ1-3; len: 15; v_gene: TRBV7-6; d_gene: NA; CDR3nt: TGTGCCAGCAGCTTAGGGGGGAATCTTGGAAACACCATATATTTT; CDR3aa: CASSLGGNLGNTIYF
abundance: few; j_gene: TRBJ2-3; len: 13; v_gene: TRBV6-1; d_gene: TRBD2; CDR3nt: TGTGCCAGCGGGGGACTAGCGGGAGATACGCAGTATTTT; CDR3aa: CASGGLAGDTQYF
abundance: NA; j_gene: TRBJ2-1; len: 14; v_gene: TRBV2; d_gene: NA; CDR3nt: TGTGCCAGCAGTGAAGCGGGTCTTTACAATGAGCAGTTCTTC; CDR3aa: CASSEAGLYNEQFF